This T cell receptor beta chain is from a study of OX40 agonist ivuxolimab in advanced cancers. Generated by immunoSEQ multiplex PCR, the TCRdb table keeps only in-frame clones and is missing some. The repertoire holds approximately 70,000 clones, with about 87% as singletons. This clone was observed a handful of times. The CDR3 covers 15 residues. The germline V gene has CDR1 LNHDA and CDR2 SQIVND (reference sequence). Trimming removed 0 bases at V and 6 bases at J, with 12 bases between. This specimen consisted of CD4+ or CD8+ T cells sorted from blood, obtained in a trial of the OX40 agonist ivuxolimab. The rearrangement links TRBV19 to TRBJ1-5; TRBD1 is a possible D gene (6 bases). The sequence came from an adult with an advanced solid tumor such as melanoma, head and neck, liver or kidney cancer. CDR3 residues: CASSIDRSGAQPQHF. The CDR3 DNA reads as TGTGCCAGTAGTATAGATAGGTCAGGGGCTCAGCCCCAGCATTTT.